The 15 T cell receptor beta chains below come from one sample, sequenced in a study of blood T cell repertoires in COVID-19. TCRdb's table, derived via immunoSEQ multiplex PCR, lists solely in-frame clones and lacks some. The table records under 300,000 clones, 65% to 85% of them present only once. Sequencing was carried out using peripheral blood. The receptors shown here come from a human donor with COVID-19, enrolled during active disease. The donor label of this sample is uncertain.

The rearrangement links TRBV7-9 to TRBJ1-1; a possible D gene is TRBD1 (6 bases). The V gene's germline CDR1 is SEHNR and CDR2 FQNEAQ (reference sequence). V dropped 0 bases and J dropped 11 bases, with 19 bases sitting between them. The CDR3 has 15 amino acids. CDR3 protein: CASSLATGQPQFAFF. CDR3 bases: TGTGCCAGCAGCTTAGCTACCGGACAGCCCCAGTTCGCTTTCTTT.

J is TRBJ1-1 and V is TRBV11-2; 7 bases are a match to TRBD1. CDR1 is SGHAT, CDR2 FQNNGV, per germline. There are 15 residues in the CDR3. With V trimmed by 3 bases and J by 6 bases, 10 bases remained unmatched. The CDR3 DNA is TGTGCCAGCAGCTTCAACCAGGGGGGTTGGGCTGAAGCTTTCTTT. This sequence encodes CASSFNQGGWAEAFF. Drawing the rest from reference TRBV11-2 and TRBJ1-1, the complete variable domain is EAGVAQSPRYKIIEKRQSVAFWCNPISGHATLYWYQQILGQGPKLLIQFQNNGVVDDSQLPKDRFSAERLKGVDSTLKIQPAKLEDSAVYLCASSFNQGGWAEAFFGQGTRLTVV.

This clone was counted between two and nine times. The chain carries TRBV5-5 and TRBJ2-5, with D unresolved. Between the trimmed V and J ends, which lost 5 bases and 5 bases, there was a span of 10 bases. CDR1 and CDR2 from the germline V gene are SGHKS and YYEKEE (reference sequence). This CDR3 comprises 12 residues. The CDR3 sequence: CASSIAGETQYF. In nucleotides, the CDR3 is TGTGCCAGCAGTATCGCCGGGGAGACCCAGTACTTC.

The CDR3 DNA sequence: TGTGCCAGCAGCAGGACTCCAGCCAGCTCCTACGAGCAGTACTTC. Protein sequence: CASSRTPASSYEQYF. The chain couples TRBV6-5 to TRBJ2-7; D might be TRBD2 (5 bases). The germline V gene has CDR1 MNHEY and CDR2 SVGAGI. CDR3 size: 15 residues. Deletions cut 6 bases from V and 0 bases from J, with 15 bases between.

The rearrangement joins TRBV5-1 to TRBJ2-7, with D perhaps TRBD1 (7 bases). Trimming left V 4 bases short and J 6 bases short, with 11 bases between. The CDR3 runs 12 residues. CDR1 and CDR2 (germline): SGHRS, YFSETQ. The CDR3 protein is CASSQQGGEQYF. DNA of the CDR3: TGCGCCAGCAGCCAGCAGGGGGGCGAGCAGTACTTC. The full variable domain, in which reference TRBV5-1 and TRBJ2-7 provide the parts outside the CDR3, is KAGVTQTPRYLIKTRGQQVTLSCSPISGHRSVSWYQQTPGQGLQFLFEYFSETQRNKGNFPGRFSGRQFSNSRSEMNVSTLELGDSALYLCASSQQGGEQYFGPGTRLTVT.

The chain carries TRBV18 and TRBJ2-7; TRBD1 matches 10 bases. V dropped 4 bases and J dropped 0; count of bases not matched to a gene: 3. This CDR3 contains 15 residues. The germline gives CDR1 KGHSH, CDR2 LQKENI. Written as DNA, the CDR3 is TGTGCCAGCTCACAGACAGGGGGCGCCTCCTACGAGCAGTACTTC. Its translation: CASSQTGGASYEQYF.

The chain combines TRBV28 with TRBJ1-6, with 11 bases lining up with TRBD1. The CDR3 contains 16 residues. Unmatched junction bases numbered 7, after V lost 4 bases and J lost 8 bases. Germline values: CDR1 MDHEN, CDR2 SYDVKM. CDR3 sequence reads: CASSYPGTGGDSPLHF. In DNA form, the CDR3 reads TGTGCCAGCAGTTACCCCGGGACAGGGGGGGATTCACCCCTCCACTTT.

V gene TRBV3-1 (or the pseudogene TRBV3-2) combines with J gene TRBJ2-7, with D possibly matching TRBD1 (5 bases). CDR1 and CDR2 from the germline V gene are LGHDT and YNNKEL (reference sequence). With 3 bases removed from V and 7 bases from J, the gap between germline ends came to 16 bases. The CDR3 is made up of 14 amino acids. The CDR3 loop reads CASSHWTRSEEQYF. CDR3 nucleotide sequence: TGTGCCAGCAGCCATTGGACACGATCGGAGGAGCAGTACTTC.

V is TRBV28 and J is TRBJ1-3, with D tentatively TRBD1 (5 bases). V was clipped by 3 bases and J by 0 bases, with 12 bases between them. The germline CDR1 and CDR2 sequences are MDHEN and SYDVKM. The CDR3 extends over 16 amino acids. CDR3 nucleotides: TGTGCCAGCAGTTTGGGCGGGGGGAGCTCTGGAAACACCATATATTTT. Protein sequence: CASSLGGGSSGNTIYF.

This clone appeared a single time. The chain combines TRBV5-1 with TRBJ2-3; TRBD1 might be the D (5 bases). CDR1 is SGHRS, CDR2 YFSETQ, per germline. The CDR3 is 13 residues long. V lost 0 bases, J lost 4 bases, and 6 bases lay in between. The CDR3 region is CASSLEGSDTQYF. The CDR3, as DNA: TGCGCCAGCAGCTTGGAGGGGTCAGATACGCAGTATTTT.

This chain joins TRBV5-5 and TRBJ2-1, with D unclear. V was shortened by 0 bases and J by 0 bases, with 10 bases between the two germline ends. The germline V gene encodes CDR1 SGHKS and CDR2 YYEKEE (reference sequence). The CDR3 loop spans 16 amino acids. CDR3 sequence: CASSLELVSSYNEQFF. The CDR3 DNA reads TGTGCCAGCAGCTTGGAGTTGGTCAGCTCCTACAATGAGCAGTTCTTC.

The chain is built from TRBV4-1 and TRBJ2-4; 7 nucleotides match TRBD1. V shed 1 base, J shed 9 bases, and the junction held 15 bases outside the gene matches. The germline V gene encodes CDR1 MGHRA and CDR2 YSYEKL. The CDR3 runs to 17 residues. The CDR3 protein is CASSQGSDLRGGGIQYF. In nucleotides, the CDR3 is TGCGCCAGCAGCCAAGGTTCAGATCTTAGAGGGGGCGGCATTCAGTACTTC.

V gene TRBV3-1 (or the pseudogene TRBV3-2) combines with J gene TRBJ2-7, with 13 bases that match TRBD2. Germline CDR1 reads LGHDT; CDR2 reads YNNKEL (reference sequence). The CDR3 runs to 14 residues. V lost 4 bases and J lost 12; bases outside the gene matches: 9. For the CDR3, the DNA is TGTGCCAGCAGCCCCGGACTAGCGGGGGCCCCCCTGTACTTC. This encodes CASSPGLAGAPLYF.

This CDR3 reads CASSQGFDSSTDTQYF. CDR3 DNA sequence: TGTGCCAGCAGCCAAGGATTTGACAGTAGCACAGATACGCAGTATTTT. The rearrangement links TRBV3-1 (or the pseudogene TRBV3-2) to TRBJ2-3, with D maybe TRBD1 (5 bases). In germline, CDR1 is LGHDT, CDR2 YNNKEL (reference sequence). This CDR3 spans 16 amino acids. Trimming removed 1 base at V and 0 bases at J, with 11 bases between.

V and J are TRBV7-3 and TRBJ1-6; maybe TRBD1 (5 bases). CDR3 length equals 17 residues. The V and J ends lost 0 bases and 2 bases respectively, with 11 bases between them. In germline, CDR1 is SGHTA, CDR2 FQGTGA. CDR3 sequence (DNA): TGTGCCAGCAGCTTAACGTCCGGGGGGGCCTATAATTCACCCCTCCACTTT. Amino acid sequence: CASSLTSGGAYNSPLHF.